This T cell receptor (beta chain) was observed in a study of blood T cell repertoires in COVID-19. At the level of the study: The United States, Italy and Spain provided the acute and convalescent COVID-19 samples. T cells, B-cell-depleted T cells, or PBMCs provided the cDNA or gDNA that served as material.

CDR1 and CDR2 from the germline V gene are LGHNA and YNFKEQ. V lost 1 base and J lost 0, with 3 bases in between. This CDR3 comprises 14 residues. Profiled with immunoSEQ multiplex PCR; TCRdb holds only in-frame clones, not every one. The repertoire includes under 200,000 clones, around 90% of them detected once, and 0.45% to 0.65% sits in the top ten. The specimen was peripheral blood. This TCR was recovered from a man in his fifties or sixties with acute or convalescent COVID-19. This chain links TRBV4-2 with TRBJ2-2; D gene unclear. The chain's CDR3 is CASSQVSNTGELFF. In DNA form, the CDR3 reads TGTGCCAGCAGCCAAGTCTCGAACACCGGGGAGCTGTTTTTT.